This section outlines one T cell receptor beta chain sequence together with its context. Its antigen is unidentified. The CDR3 spans 12 residues. V gave up 3 bases and J gave up 7 bases, with 7 bases separating them. Germline CDR1 and CDR2: LNHDA and SQIVND (reference sequence). This sample is drawn from a study of a mutant IDH1 vaccine in newly diagnosed glioma. Assay: immunoSEQ multiplex PCR; the TCRdb copy retains only in-frame clones and omits some. The table records 50,000 to 55,000 clones, around 80% of them present only once. Time point noted: week 5, during vaccination. Vaccinated patients received 300 ug of mutant IDH1 20-mer peptide per dose, with topical imiquimod.

The clonotype originates from a man aged 50 to 59 with glioma. The chain uses TRBV19 and TRBJ2-1; no reliable D call. The source material was PBMCs, sampled from a glioma patient whose treatment included an IDH1 peptide vaccine. The CDR3 is CASSIWSNEQFF. Written as DNA, the CDR3 is TGTGCCAGTAGTATCTGGAGTAATGAGCAGTTCTTC.